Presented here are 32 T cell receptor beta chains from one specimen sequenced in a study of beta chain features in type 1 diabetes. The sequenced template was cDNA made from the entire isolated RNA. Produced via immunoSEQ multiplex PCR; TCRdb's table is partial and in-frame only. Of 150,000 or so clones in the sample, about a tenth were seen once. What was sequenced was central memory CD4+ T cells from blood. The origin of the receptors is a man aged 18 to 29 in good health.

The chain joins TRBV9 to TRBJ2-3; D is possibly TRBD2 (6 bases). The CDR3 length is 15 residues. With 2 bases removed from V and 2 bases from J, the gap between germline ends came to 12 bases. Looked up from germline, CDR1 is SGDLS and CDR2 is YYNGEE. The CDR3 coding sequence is TGTGCCAGCAGCGTCTCGCGGGGTTACACAGATACGCAGTATTTT. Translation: CASSVSRGYTDTQYF.

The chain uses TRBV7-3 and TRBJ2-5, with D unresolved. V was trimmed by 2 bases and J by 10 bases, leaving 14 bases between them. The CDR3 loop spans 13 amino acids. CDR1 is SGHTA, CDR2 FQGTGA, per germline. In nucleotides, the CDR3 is TGTGCCAGCAGCTTAGATTCCGACCGAGGCCAGTACTTC. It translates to CASSLDSDRGQYF.

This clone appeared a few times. Written as DNA, the CDR3 is TGTGCCAGCAGCTTGGGGACCCGGGGGACGGGGGAGACCCAGTACTTC. As protein: CASSLGTRGTGETQYF. The chain uses TRBV5-4 and TRBJ2-5, with D possibly matching TRBD2 (6 bases). This CDR3 has 16 residues. From germline, CDR1 is SGHNT and CDR2 YYREEE (reference sequence). V lost 0 bases and J 5 bases, leaving 17 bases between the germline ends.

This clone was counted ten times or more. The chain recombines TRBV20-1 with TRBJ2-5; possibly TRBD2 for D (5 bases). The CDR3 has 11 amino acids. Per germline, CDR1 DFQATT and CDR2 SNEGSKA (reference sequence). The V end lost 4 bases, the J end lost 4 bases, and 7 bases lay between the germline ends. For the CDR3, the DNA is TGCAGTGCTACTAGCTCAGAGACCCAGTACTTC. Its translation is CSATSSETQYF.

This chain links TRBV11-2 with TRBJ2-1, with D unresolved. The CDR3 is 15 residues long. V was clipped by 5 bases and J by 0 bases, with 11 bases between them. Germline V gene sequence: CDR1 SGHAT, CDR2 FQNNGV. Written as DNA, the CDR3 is TGTGCCAGCAGCCCAGGATTTAGCTCCTACAATGAGCAGTTCTTC. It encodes CASSPGFSSYNEQFF.

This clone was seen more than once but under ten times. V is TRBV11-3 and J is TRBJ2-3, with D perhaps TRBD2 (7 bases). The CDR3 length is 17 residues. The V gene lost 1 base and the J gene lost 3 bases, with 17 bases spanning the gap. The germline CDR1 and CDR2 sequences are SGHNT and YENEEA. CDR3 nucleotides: TGTGCCAGCAGCTTAGGCGGGGGCCTCAGCCCTACAGATACGCAGTATTTT. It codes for CASSLGGGLSPTDTQYF.

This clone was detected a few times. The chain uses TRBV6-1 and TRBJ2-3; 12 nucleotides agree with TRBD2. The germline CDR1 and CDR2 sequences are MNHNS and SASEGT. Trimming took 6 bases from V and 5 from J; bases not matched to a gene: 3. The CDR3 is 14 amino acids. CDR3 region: CASRASGGGDTQYF. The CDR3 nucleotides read TGTGCCAGCAGGGCTAGCGGGGGGGGAGATACGCAGTATTTT.

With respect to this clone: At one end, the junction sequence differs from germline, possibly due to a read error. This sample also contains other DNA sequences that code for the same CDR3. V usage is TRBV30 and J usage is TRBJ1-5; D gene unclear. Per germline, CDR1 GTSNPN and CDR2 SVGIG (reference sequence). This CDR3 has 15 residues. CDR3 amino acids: CAWSQGSGRVQPQHF. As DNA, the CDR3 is TGTGCCTGGAGTCAAGGGTCCGGGAGGGTTCAGCCCCAACATTTT.

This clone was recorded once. CDR3 loop: CASSPNAGGPIKNNEQFF. CDR3 DNA sequence: TGTGCCAGCAGCCCCAATGCGGGGGGCCCAATTAAAAACAATGAGCAGTTCTTC. This chain connects TRBV7-9 to TRBJ2-1; 8 positions agree with TRBD2. The CDR3 has 18 residues. V was pared by 5 bases and J by 5 bases, with 17 bases of the junction left unmatched. The V gene's germline CDR1 is SEHNR and CDR2 FQNEAQ (reference sequence). The entire variable domain, with the rest obtained from reference TRBV7-9 and TRBJ2-1, is as follows: DTGVSQNPRHKITKRGQNVTFRCDPISEHNRLYWYRQTLGQGPEFLTYFQNEAQLEKSRLLSDRFSAERPKGSFSTLEIQRTEQGDSAMYLCASSPNAGGPIKNNEQFFGPGTRLTVL.

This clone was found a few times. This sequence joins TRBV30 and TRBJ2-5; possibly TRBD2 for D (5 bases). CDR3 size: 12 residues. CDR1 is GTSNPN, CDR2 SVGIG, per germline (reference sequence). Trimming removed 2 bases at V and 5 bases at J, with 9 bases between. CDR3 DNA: TGTGCCTGGAGTACGGGGATTGAGACCCAGTACTTC. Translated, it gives CAWSTGIETQYF.

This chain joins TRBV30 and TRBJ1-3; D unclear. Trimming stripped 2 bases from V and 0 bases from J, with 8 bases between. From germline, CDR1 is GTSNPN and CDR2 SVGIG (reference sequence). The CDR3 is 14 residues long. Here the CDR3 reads CAWSKTSSGNTIYF. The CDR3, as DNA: TGTGCCTGGAGTAAAACGAGCTCTGGAAACACCATATATTTT.

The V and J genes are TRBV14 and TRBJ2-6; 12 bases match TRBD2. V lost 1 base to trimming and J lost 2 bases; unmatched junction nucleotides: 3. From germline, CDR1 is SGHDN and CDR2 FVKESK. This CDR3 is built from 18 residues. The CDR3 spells CASSQVTSGGPGANVLTF. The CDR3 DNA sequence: TGTGCCAGCAGCCAAGTCACTAGCGGGGGGCCTGGGGCCAACGTCCTGACTTTC.

CDR3 protein: CASSPTGDSTYGYTF. In DNA form, the CDR3 reads TGTGCCAGCTCACCGACAGGGGACTCAACGTATGGCTACACCTTC. This sequence joins TRBV18 and TRBJ1-2, with 8 bases aligning to TRBD1. Unmatched junction bases numbered 8, after V lost 3 bases and J lost 5 bases. This CDR3 spans 15 amino acids. CDR1 and CDR2 from the germline V gene are KGHSH and LQKENI.

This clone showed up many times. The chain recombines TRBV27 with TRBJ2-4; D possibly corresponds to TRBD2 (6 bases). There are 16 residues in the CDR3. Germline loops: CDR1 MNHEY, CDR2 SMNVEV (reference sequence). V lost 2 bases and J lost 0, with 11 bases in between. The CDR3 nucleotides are TGTGCCAGCAGTTTAAGACGGGAGATAGCCAAAAACATTCAGTACTTC. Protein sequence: CASSLRREIAKNIQYF.

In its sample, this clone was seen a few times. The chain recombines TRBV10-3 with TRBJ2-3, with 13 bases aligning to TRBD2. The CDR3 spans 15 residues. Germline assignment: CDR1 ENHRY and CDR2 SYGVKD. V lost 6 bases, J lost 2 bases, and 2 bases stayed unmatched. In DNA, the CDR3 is TGTGCCATCAGACTAGCGGGGGGGTTCACAGATACGCAGTATTTT. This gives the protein CAIRLAGGFTDTQYF.

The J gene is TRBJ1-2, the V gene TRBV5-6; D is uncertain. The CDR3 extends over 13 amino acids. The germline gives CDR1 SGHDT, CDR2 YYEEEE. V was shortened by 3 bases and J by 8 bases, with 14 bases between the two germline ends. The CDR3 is CASSWTGSGGYTF. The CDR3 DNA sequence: TGTGCCAGCAGCTGGACGGGGTCGGGGGGCTACACCTTC.

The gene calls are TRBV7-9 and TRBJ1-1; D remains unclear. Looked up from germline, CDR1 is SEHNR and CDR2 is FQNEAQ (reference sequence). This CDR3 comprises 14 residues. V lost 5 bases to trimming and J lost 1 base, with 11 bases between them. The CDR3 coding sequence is TGTGCCAGCAGCCCCGAGCGGTCGAACACTGAAGCTTTCTTT. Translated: CASSPERSNTEAFF.

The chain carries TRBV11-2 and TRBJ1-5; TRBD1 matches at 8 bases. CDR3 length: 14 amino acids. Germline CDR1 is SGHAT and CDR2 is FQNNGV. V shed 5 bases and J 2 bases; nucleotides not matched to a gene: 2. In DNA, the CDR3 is TGTGCCAGCAGCCCACAGGGGGGCAATCAGCCCCAGCATTTT. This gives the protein CASSPQGGNQPQHF.

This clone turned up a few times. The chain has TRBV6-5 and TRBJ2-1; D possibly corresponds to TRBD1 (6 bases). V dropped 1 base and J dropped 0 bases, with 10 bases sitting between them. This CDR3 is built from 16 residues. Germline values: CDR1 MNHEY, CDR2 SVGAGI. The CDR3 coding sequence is TGTGCCAGCAGTTACTTGGGGGCCCGCTCCTACAATGAGCAGTTCTTC. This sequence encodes CASSYLGARSYNEQFF.

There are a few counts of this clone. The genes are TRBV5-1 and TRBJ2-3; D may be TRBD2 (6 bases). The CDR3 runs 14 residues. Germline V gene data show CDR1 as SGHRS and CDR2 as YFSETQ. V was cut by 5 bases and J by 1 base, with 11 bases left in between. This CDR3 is CASSRGWGTDTQYF. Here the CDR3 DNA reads TGCGCCAGCAGTCGGGGGTGGGGCACAGATACGCAGTATTTT.

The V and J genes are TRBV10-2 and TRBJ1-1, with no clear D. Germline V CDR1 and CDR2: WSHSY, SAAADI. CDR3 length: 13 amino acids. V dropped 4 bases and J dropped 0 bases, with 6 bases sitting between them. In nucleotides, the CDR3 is TGCGCCAGCAGTGGAGGGCTGAACACTGAAGCTTTCTTT. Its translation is CASSGGLNTEAFF.

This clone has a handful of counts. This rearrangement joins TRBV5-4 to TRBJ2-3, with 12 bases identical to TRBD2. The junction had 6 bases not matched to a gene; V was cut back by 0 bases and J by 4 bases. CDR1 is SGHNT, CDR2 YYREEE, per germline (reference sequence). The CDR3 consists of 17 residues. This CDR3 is CASSLALTSGGADTQYF. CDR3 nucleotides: TGTGCCAGCAGCTTGGCTCTGACTAGCGGGGGCGCAGATACGCAGTATTTT.

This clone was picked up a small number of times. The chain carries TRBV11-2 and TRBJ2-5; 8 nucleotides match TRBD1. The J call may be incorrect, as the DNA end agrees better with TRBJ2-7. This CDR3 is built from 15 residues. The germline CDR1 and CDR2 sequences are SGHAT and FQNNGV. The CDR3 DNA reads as TGTGCCAGCAGCGAAGGACAGGGCGTCGGCTACGAGCAGTACTTC. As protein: CASSEGQGVGYEQYF.

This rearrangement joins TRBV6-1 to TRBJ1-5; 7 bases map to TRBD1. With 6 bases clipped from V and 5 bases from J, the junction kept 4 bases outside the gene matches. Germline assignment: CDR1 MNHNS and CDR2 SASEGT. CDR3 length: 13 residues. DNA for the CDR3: TGTGCCAGCAGCGACAGGGAAGATCAGCCCCAGCATTTT. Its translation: CASSDREDQPQHF.

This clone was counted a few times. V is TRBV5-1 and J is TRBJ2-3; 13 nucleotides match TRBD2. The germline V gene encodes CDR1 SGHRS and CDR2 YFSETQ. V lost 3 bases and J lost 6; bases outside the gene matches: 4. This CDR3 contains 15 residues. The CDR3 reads CASSSGTSGADTQYF. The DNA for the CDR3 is TGCGCCAGCAGCTCCGGGACTAGCGGGGCCGATACGCAGTATTTT.

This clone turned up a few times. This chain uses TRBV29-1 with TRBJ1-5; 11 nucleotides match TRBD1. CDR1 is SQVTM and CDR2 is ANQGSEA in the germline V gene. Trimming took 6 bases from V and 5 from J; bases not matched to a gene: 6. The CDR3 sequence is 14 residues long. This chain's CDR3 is CSVSDRGQDQPQHF. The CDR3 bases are TGCAGCGTCTCGGACAGGGGGCAGGATCAGCCCCAGCATTTT. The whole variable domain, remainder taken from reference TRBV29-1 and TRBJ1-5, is SAVISQKPSRDICQRGTSLTIQCQVDSQVTMMFWYRQQPGQSLTLIATANQGSEATYESGFVIDKFPISRPNLTFSTLTVSNMSPEDSSIYLCSVSDRGQDQPQHFGDGTRLSIL.

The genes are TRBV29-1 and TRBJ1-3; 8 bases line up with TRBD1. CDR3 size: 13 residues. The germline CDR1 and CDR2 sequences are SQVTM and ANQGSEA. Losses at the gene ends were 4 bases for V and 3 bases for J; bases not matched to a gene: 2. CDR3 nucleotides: TGCAGCGTTGGGGACAGGAATGGAAACACCATATATTTT. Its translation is CSVGDRNGNTIYF.

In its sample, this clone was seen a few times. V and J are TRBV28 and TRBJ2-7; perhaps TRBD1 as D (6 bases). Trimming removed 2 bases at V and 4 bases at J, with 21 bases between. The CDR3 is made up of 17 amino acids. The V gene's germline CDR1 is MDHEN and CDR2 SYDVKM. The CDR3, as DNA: TGTGCCAGCAGTTTACCACCTGGGACAACCGGGGATTACGAGCAGTACTTC. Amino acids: CASSLPPGTTGDYEQYF. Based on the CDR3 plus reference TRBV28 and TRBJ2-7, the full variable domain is DVKVTQSSRYLVKRTGEKVFLECVQDMDHENMFWYRQDPGLGLRLIYFSYDVKMKEKGDIPEGYSVSREKKERFSLILESASTNQTSMYLCASSLPPGTTGDYEQYFGPGTRLTVT.

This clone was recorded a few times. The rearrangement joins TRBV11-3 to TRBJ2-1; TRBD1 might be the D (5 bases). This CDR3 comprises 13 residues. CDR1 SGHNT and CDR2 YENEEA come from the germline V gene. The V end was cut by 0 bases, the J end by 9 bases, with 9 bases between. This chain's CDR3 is CASSLDQGPEQFF. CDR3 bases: TGTGCCAGCAGCTTAGATCAGGGCCCTGAGCAGTTCTTC.

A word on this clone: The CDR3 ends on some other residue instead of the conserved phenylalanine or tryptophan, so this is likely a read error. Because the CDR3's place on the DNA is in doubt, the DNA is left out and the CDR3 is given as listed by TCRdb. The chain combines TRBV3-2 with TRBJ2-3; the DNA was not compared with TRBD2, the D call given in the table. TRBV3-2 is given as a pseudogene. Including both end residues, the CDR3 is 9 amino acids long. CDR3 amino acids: CASSQDNGR.

The CDR3 coding sequence is TGTGCCAGCGGTGGTTCACAGGGAGTTTTCTTGGGCTACACCTTC. This encodes CASGGSQGVFLGYTF. This chain uses TRBV6-1 with TRBJ1-2; D might be TRBD1 (6 bases). CDR3 length: 15 amino acids. Trimming took 8 bases from V and 8 from J, leaving 24 bases between them. Germline V gives CDR1 MNHNS, CDR2 SASEGT.

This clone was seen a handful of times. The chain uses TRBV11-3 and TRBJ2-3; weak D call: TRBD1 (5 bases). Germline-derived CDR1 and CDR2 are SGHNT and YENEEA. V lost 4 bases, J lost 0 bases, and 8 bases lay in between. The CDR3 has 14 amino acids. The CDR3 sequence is CASSSRASTDTQYF. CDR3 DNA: TGTGCCAGCAGCTCCAGGGCCAGCACAGATACGCAGTATTTT.